Listed here are 5 T cell receptor beta chains from one sample, sequenced in a study of blood T cells in healthy people across ages. Primers used in a second PCR of roughly 6 to 11 cycles were a sample-barcoded 5' primer and a J-beta primer mix. Each CDR3 protein is one row after TCRdb ran MiXCR on the 5' RACE reads. The sample shows 1.5 million to 2 million distinct CDR3 sequences, approximately 30% of them seen only once. The sequencing input was blood. Source of these receptors: a young woman in good health.

At least ten counts were recorded for this clonotype. The V and J genes are TRBV5-1 and TRBJ2-5, with D perhaps matching TRBD2 (5 bases). Trimming took off 4 bases at V and 5 bases at J, with 24 bases between the two ends. The CDR3 contains 17 residues. Germline-derived CDR1 and CDR2 are SGHRS and YFSETQ. The CDR3, as DNA: TGCGCCAGCAGCCCGGGGTCCCTAGCACGCATCGGGGAGACCCAGTACTTC. Its protein product is CASSPGSLARIGETQYF. Together with reference TRBV5-1 and TRBJ2-5, the CDR3 gives the full variable domain: KAGVTQTPRYLIKTRGQQVTLSCSPISGHRSVSWYQQTPGQGLQFLFEYFSETQRNKGNFPGRFSGRQFSNSRSEMNVSTLELGDSALYLCASSPGSLARIGETQYFGPGTRLLVL.

This clonotype was observed a handful of times. The genes are TRBV20-1 and TRBJ2-4; the D gene is possibly TRBD1 (5 bases). The DNA matches TRBJ2-7 better at its end, which makes the J call doubtful. The CDR3 has 21 amino acids. CDR1 is DFQATT, CDR2 SNEGSKA, per germline (reference sequence). The CDR3 region has the DNA TGCAGTGCTAGAGATTGTCCCCCCCCCCAGGGCCCCTTAGGGATGGACTACGAGCAGTACTTC. Its protein product is CSARDCPPPQGPLGMDYEQYF.

As to this clonotype: This could be a read error, since a much larger clone is one nucleotide away. The chain carries TRBV6-5 and TRBJ2-1, with a possible D match to TRBD1 (6 bases). CDR1 is MNHEY, CDR2 SVGAGI, per germline. The CDR3 sequence is 14 residues long. The CDR3, as DNA: TGTGCCAGCAGAATGGACAGATCCTACAGTGAGCAGTTCTTC. This gives the protein CASRMDRSYSEQFF.

The rearrangement links TRBV20-1 to TRBJ1-1; TRBD1 agrees at 7 bases. Germline-derived CDR1 and CDR2 are DFQATT and SNEGSKA (reference sequence). V dropped 3 bases and J dropped 2; count of bases not matched to a gene: 6. The CDR3 has 14 residues. CDR3 bases: TGCAGTGCTAGGAGCCCAGGGGGTAACACTGAAGCTTTCTTT. Its translation is CSARSPGGNTEAFF.

This clonotype was counted once. The V and J genes are TRBV12-3 or TRBV12-4 and TRBJ1-4, with D possibly matching TRBD1 (6 bases). This CDR3 has 16 amino acids. The germline V and J ends were trimmed by 1 base and 8 bases, with 17 bases remaining between them. The CDR3 reads CASSLGAGAGEEKLFF. The CDR3 DNA sequence: TGTGCCAGCAGTTTAGGGGCGGGGGCCGGGGAAGAAAAACTGTTTTTT.